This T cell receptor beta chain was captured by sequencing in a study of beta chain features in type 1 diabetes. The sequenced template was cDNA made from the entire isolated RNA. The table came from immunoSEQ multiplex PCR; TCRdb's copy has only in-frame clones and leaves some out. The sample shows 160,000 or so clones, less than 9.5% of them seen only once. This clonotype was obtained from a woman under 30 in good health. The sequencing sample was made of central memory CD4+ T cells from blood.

CDR3 coding DNA: TGCGCCAGCAGCCCCGGGACAGGGGCAGAACAGCCCCAGCATTTT. Amino acids: CASSPGTGAEQPQHF. The J gene is TRBJ1-5, the V gene TRBV5-1, with 10 nucleotides matching TRBD1. Trimming at V came to 4 bases and at J to 7 bases, leaving 8 bases not matched to a gene. The CDR3 extends over 15 amino acids. CDR1 and CDR2 (germline): SGHRS, YFSETQ.